The T cell receptor beta chain described here comes from a study of blood T cell repertoires in COVID-19. This clone was counted once. Here immunoSEQ multiplex PCR was the method, and the copy in TCRdb shows in-frame clones only, minus some. The repertoire includes 280,000 or so clones, almost 90% of them detected once, and about 1.7% sits in the top ten. Residents of 24 US areas, aged 18 to 89 years, made up the participants. From germline, CDR1 is SGHRS and CDR2 YFSETQ. The CDR3 contains 16 residues. Germline trimming cut 3 bases from V and 2 bases from J; bases unmatched to any gene: 7. The genes are TRBV5-1 and TRBJ2-3; TRBD1 agrees at 9 bases. This TCR came from a woman between 18 and 29 years old with acute COVID-19. Sequenced sample: PBMCs or T cells enriched from blood (not recorded which). Written as DNA, the CDR3 is TGCGCCAGCAGCTCCGGGACAGGGATAGCCACAGATACGCAGTATTTT. Protein sequence: CASSSGTGIATDTQYF.